This TCR beta chain was profiled in a study of identical twins' blood T cells. Germline CDR1 reads MNHEY; CDR2 reads SMNVEV (reference sequence). The CDR3 extends over 10 amino acids. TCRdb passed the 5' RACE reads through MiXCR, listing each CDR3 protein once. The sample contains 350,000 to 400,000 distinct CDR3 sequences, approximately 30% of which appear only once. Note on this clonotype: The antigen is unknown. This sequence may be a read error, since a much larger clone differs from it by one base.

Study outcomes and limitations: Twins shared about as many clonotypes as their cloneset sizes predicted. Top TCRbeta clonotypes were shared more with twin than unrelated donors.

Source material: PBMCs. The genes are TRBV27 and TRBJ1-5; D unclear. The receptor comes from a woman aged 18 to 55 in good health. CDR3 loop: CSSGDQPQHF. CDR3 nucleotide sequence: TGTTCCAGCGGAGATCAGCCCCAGCATTTT.